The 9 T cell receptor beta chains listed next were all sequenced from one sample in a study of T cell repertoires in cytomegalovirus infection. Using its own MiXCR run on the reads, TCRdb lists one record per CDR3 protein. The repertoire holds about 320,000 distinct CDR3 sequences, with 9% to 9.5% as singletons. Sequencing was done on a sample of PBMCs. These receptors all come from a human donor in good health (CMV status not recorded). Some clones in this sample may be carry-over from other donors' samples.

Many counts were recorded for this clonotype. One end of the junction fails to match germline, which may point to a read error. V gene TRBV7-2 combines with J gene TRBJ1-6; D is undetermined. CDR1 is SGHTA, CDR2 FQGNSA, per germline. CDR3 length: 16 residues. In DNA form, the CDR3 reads TGTGCCAGCACCTTATCCGCGGCCAGGATAGGGACACCCCTCCACTTT. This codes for CASTLSAARIGTPLHF.

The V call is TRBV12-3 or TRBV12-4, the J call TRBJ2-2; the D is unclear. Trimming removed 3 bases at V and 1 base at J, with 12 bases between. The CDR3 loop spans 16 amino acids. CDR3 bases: TGTGCCAGCAGTTTTGTGGGGTCGGGGAACACCGGGGAGCTGTTTTTT. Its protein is CASSFVGSGNTGELFF.

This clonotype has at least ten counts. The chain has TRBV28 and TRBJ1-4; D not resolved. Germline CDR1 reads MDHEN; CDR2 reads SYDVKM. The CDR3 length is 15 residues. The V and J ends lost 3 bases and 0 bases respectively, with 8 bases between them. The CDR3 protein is CASSLIPTTNEKLFF. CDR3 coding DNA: TGTGCCAGCAGTTTGATACCCACAACTAATGAAAAACTGTTTTTT.

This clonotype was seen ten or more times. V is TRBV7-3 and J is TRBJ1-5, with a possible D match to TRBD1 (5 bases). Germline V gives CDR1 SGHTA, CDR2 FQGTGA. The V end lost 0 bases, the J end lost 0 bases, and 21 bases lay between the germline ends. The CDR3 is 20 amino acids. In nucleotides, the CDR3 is TGTGCCAGCAGCTTAACGGAAAGAAAGGGGTTCGATGATAGCAATCAGCCCCAGCATTTT. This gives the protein CASSLTERKGFDDSNQPQHF.

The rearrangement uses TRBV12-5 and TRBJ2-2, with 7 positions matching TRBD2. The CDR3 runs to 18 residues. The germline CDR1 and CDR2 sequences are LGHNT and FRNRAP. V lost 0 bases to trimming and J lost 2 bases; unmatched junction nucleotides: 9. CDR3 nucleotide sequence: TGTGCTAGTGGTTTGGTACTAACGGGAGGTTCAAACACCGGGGAGCTGTTTTTT. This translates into CASGLVLTGGSNTGELFF.

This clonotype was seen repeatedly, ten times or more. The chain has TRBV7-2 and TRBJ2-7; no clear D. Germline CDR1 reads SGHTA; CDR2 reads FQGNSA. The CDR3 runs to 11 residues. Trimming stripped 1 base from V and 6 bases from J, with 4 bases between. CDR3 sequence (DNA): TGTGCCAGCAGCTTAGAACTCGAGCAGTACTTC. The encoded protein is CASSLELEQYF.

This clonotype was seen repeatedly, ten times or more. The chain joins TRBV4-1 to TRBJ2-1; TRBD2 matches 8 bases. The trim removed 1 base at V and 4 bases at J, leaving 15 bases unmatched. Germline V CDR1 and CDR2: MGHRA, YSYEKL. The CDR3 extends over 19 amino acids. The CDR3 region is CASSQGSILSGGVYNEQFF. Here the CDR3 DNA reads TGCGCCAGCAGCCAAGGCTCTATACTAAGCGGGGGCGTTTACAATGAGCAGTTCTTC.

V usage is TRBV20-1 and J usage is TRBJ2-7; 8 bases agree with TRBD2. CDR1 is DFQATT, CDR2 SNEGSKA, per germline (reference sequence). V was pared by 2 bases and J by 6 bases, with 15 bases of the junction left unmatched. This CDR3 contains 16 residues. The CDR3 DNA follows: TGCAGTGCTAGATATCCTTCCAGCGGGAGATTTTCCGAGCAGTACTTC. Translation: CSARYPSSGRFSEQYF.

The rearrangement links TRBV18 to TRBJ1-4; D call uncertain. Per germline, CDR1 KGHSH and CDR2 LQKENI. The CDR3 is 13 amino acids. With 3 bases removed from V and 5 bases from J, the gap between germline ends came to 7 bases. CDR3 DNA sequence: TGTGCCAGCTCACCTGGGCTGAATGAAAAACTGTTTTTT. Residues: CASSPGLNEKLFF.